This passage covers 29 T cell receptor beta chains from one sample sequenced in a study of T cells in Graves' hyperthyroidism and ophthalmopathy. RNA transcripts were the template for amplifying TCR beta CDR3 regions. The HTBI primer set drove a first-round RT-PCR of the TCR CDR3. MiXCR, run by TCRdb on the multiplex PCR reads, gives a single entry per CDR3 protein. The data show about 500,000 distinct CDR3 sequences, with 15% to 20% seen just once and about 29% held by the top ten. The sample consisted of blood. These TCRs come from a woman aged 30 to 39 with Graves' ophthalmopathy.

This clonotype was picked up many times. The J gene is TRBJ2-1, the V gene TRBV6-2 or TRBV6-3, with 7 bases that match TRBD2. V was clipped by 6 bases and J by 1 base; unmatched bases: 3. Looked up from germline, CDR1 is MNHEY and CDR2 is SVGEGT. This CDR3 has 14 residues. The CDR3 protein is CASSLAESYNEQFF. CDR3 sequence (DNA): TGTGCCAGCAGCCTAGCGGAGTCCTACAATGAGCAGTTCTTC.

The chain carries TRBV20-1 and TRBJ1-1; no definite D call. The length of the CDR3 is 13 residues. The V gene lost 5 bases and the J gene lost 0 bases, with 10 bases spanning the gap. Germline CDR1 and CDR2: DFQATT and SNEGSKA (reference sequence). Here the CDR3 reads CSAAQIMNTEAFF. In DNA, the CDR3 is TGCAGTGCTGCTCAGATAATGAACACTGAAGCTTTCTTT.

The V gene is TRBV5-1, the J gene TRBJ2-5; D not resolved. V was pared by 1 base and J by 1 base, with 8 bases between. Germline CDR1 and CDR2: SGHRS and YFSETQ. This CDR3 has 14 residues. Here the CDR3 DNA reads TGCGCCAGCAGCTTGTTGGGAAGCCAAGAGACCCAGTACTTC. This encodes CASSLLGSQETQYF.

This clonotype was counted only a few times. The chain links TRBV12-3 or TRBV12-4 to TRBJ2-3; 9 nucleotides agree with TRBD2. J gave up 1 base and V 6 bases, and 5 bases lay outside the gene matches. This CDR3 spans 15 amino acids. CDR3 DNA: TGTGCCAGCAGACGACTAGCGGAACGCACAGATACGCAGTATTTT. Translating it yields CASRRLAERTDTQYF.

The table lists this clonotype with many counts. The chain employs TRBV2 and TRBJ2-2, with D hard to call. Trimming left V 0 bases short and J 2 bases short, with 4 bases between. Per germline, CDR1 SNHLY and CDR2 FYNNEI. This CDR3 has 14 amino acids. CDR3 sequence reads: CASSEARNTGELFF. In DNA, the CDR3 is TGTGCCAGCAGTGAAGCACGTAACACCGGGGAGCTGTTTTTT.

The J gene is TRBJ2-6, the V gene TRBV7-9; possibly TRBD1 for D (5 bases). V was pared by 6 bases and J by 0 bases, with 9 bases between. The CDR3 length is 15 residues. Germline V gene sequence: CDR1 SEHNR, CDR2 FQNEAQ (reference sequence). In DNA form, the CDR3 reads TGTGCCAGCAGATCAGGGTTCTCTGGGGCCAACGTCCTGACTTTC. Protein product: CASRSGFSGANVLTF.

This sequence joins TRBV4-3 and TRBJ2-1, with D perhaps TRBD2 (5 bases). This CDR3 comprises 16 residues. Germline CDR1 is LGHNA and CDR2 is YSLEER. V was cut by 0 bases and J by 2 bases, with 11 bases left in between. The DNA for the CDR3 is TGCGCCAGCAGCCAAGATGTAGCGTCAACCTACAATGAGCAGTTCTTC. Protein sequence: CASSQDVASTYNEQFF.

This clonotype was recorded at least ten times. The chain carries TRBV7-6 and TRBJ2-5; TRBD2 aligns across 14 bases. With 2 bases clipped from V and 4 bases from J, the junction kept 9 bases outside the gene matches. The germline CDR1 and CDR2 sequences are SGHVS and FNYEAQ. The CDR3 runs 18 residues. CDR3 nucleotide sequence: TGTGCCAGCAGCTTATTAGGGGGGACTAGCGGGAGAACAGAGACCCAGTACTTC. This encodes CASSLLGGTSGRTETQYF.

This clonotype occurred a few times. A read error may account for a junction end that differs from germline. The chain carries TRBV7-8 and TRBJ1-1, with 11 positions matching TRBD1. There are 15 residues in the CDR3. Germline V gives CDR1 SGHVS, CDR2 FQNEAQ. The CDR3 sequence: CASTLPGTGGTEAFF. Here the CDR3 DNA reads TGTGCCAGCACCTTACCCGGGACAGGGGGCACTGAAGCTTTCTTT.

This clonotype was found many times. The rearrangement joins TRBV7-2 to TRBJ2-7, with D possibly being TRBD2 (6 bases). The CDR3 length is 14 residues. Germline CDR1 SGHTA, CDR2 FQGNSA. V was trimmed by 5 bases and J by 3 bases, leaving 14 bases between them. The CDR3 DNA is TGTGCCAGCAGCATGCAGCGGGTGGGCTACGAGCAGTACTTC. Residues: CASSMQRVGYEQYF. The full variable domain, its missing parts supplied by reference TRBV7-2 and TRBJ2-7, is GAGVSQSPSNKVTEKGKDVELRCDPISGHTALYWYRQSLGQGLEFLIYFQGNSAPDKSGLPSDRFSAERTGGSVSTLTIQRTQQEDSAVYLCASSMQRVGYEQYFGPGTRLTVT.

This CDR3 is CASRTGTTRQEQYF. The CDR3 nucleotides are TGTGCCAGTAGGACCGGGACAACACGGCAGGAGCAGTACTTC. The J gene is TRBJ2-7, the V gene TRBV19, with D possibly TRBD1 on 6 matching bases. There are 14 residues in the CDR3. Germline V gene lookup returns CDR1 LNHDA and CDR2 SQIVND (reference sequence). V was pared by 6 bases and J by 7 bases, with 19 bases between.

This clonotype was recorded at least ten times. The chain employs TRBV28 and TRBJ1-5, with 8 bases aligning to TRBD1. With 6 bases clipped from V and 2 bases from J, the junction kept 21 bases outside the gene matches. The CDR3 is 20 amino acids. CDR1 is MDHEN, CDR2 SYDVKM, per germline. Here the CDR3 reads CASRRHTGTGLGTGNQPQHF. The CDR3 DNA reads TGTGCCAGCAGGCGCCACACCGGGACAGGTTTAGGAACGGGCAATCAGCCCCAGCATTTT.

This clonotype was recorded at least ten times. DNA for the CDR3: TGTGCCAGCTCACCACCAAGGAACGAGCAGTACTTC. It encodes CASSPPRNEQYF. This chain connects TRBV18 to TRBJ2-7; no firm D call. CDR3 length equals 12 residues. With 0 bases removed from V and 5 bases from J, the gap between germline ends came to 5 bases. Germline loops: CDR1 KGHSH, CDR2 LQKENI.

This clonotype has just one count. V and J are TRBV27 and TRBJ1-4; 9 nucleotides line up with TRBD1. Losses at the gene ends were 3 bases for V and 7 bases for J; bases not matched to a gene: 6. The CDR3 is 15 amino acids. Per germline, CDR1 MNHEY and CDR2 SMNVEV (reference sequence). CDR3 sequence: CASSFWGQGGEKLFF. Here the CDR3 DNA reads TGTGCCAGCAGTTTCTGGGGACAGGGTGGTGAAAAACTGTTTTTT. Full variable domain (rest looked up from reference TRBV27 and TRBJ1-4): EAQVTQNPRYLITVTGKKLTVTCSQNMNHEYMSWYRQDPGLGLRQIYYSMNVEVTDKGDVPEGYKVSRKEKRNFPLILESPSPNQTSLYFCASSFWGQGGEKLFFGSGTQLSVL.

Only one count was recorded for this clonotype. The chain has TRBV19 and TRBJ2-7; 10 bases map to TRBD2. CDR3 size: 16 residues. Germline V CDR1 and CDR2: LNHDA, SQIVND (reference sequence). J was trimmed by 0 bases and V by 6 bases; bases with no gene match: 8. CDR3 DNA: TGTGCCAGTAGGAGACGATCTAGCGGGAGCTCCTACGAGCAGTACTTC. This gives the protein CASRRRSSGSSYEQYF.

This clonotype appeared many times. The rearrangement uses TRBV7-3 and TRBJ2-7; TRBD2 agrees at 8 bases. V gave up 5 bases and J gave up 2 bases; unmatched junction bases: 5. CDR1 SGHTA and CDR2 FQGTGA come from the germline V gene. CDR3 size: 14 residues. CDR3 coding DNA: TGTGCCAGCAGCCCCACTAGCGGACCCTACGAGCAGTACTTC. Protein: CASSPTSGPYEQYF. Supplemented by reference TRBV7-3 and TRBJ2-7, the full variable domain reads GAGVSQTPSNKVTEKGKYVELRCDPISGHTALYWYRQSLGQGPEFLIYFQGTGAADDSGLPNDRFFAVRPEGSVSTLKIQRTERGDSAVYLCASSPTSGPYEQYFGPGTRLTVT.

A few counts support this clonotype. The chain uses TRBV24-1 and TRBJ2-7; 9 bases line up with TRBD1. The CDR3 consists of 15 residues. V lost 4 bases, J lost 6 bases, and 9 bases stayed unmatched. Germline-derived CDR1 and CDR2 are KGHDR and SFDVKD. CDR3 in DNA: TGTGCCACCAGTGACACCAGACAGGGGGTACGCGAGCAGTACTTC. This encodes CATSDTRQGVREQYF.

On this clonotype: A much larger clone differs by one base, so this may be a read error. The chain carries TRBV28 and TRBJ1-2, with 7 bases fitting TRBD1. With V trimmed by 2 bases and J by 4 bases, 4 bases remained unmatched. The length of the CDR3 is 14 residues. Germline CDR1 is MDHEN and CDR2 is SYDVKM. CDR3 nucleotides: TGTGCCAGCAGTTTAGAGACAGGGTCCTATGGCTACACCTTC. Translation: CASSLETGSYGYTF.

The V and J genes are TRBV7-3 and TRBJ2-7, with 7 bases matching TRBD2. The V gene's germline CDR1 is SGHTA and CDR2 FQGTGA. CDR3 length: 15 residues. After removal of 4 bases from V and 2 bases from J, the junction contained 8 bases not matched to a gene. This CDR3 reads CASSSNSGPAYEQYF. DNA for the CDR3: TGTGCCAGCAGCTCAAATAGCGGGCCAGCCTACGAGCAGTACTTC.

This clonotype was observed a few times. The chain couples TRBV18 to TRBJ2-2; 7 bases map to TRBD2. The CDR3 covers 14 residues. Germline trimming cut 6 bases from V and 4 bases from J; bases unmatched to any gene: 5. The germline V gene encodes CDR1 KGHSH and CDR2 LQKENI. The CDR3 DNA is TGTGCCAGCTCCCGCGGGAGATCCACCGGGGAGCTGTTTTTT. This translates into CASSRGRSTGELFF. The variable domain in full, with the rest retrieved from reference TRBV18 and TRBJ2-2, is NAGVMQNPRHLVRRRGQEARLRCSPMKGHSHVYWYRQLPEEGLKFMVYLQKENIIDESGMPKERFSAEFPKEGPSILRIQQVVRGDSAAYFCASSRGRSTGELFFGEGSRLTVL.

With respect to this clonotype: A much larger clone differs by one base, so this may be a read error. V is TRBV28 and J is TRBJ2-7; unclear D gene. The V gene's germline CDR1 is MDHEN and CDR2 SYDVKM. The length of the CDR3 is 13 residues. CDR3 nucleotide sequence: TGTGCCAGCACTGGTGCGGAATTCTACGGGCAGTACTTC. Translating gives CASTGAEFYGQYF.

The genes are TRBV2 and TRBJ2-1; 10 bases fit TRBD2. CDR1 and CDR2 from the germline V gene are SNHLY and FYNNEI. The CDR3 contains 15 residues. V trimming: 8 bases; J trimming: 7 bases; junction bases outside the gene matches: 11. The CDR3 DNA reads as TGTGCCAGCCTTAAGGGAGCGGGAGGGGGGAATGAGCAGTTCTTC. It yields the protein CASLKGAGGGNEQFF. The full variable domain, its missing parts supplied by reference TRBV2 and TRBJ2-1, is EPEVTQTPSHQVTQMGQEVILRCVPISNHLYFYWYRQILGQKVEFLVSFYNNEISEKSEIFDDQFSVERPDGSNFTLKIRSTKLEDSAMYFCASLKGAGGGNEQFFGPGTRLTVL.

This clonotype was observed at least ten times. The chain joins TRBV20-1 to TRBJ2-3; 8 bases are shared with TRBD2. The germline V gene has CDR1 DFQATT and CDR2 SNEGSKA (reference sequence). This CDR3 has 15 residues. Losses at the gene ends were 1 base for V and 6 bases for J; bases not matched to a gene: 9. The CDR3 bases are TGCAGTGCTAGAGGAGCGGGAGTGTTCACCGATACGCAGTATTTT. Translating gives CSARGAGVFTDTQYF.

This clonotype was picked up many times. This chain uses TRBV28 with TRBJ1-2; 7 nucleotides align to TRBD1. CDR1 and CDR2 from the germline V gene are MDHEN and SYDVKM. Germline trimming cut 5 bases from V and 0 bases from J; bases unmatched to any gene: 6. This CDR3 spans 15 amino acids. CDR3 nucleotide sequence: TGTGCCAGCAGTCCCCGACAGGGCGCTAACTATGGCTACACCTTC. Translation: CASSPRQGANYGYTF.

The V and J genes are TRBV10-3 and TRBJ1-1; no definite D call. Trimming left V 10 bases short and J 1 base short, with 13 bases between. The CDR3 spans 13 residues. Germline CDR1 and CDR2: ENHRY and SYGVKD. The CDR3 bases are TGTGCCACCCTGCGGGAAAAGAACACTGAAGCTTTCTTT. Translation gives CATLREKNTEAFF.

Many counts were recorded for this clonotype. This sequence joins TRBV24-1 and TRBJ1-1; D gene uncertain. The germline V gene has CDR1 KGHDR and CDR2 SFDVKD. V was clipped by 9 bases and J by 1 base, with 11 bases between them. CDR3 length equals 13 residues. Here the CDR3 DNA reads TGTGCCACCGGCACAGATTCGAACACTGAAGCTTTCTTT. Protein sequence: CATGTDSNTEAFF.

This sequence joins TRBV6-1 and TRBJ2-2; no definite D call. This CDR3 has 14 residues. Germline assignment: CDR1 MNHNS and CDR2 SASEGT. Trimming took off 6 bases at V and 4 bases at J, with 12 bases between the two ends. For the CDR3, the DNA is TGTGCCAGCAGGGAGACACAACCCACCGGGGAGCTGTTTTTT. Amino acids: CASRETQPTGELFF.

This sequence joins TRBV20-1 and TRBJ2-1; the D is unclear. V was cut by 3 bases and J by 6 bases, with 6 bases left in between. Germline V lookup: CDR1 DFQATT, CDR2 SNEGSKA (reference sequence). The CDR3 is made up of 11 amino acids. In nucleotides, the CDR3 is TGCAGTGCTAGCCCAACCAATGAGCAGTTCTTC. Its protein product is CSASPTNEQFF.

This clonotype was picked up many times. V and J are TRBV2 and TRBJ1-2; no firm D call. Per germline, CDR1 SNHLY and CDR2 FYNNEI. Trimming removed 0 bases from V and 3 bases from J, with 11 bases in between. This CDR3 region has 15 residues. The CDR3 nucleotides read TGTGCCAGCAGTGAAGCGCAGGCAAACTACTATGGCTACACCTTC. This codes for CASSEAQANYYGYTF.